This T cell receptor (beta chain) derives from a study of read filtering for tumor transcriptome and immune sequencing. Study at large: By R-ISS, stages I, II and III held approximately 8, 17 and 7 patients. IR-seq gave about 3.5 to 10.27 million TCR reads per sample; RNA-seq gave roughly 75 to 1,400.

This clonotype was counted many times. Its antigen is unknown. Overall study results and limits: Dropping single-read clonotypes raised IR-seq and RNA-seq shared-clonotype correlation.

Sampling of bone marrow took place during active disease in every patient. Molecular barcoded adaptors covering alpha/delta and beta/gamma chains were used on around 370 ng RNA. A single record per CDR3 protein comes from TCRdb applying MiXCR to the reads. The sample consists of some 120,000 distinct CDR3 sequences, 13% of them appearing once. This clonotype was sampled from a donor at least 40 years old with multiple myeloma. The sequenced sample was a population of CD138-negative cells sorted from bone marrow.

CDR3 DNA: TGTGCCATCAGCCTAGCGGGAGGAGAGACCCAGTACTTC. Translated: CAISLAGGETQYF. V and J are TRBV10-3 and TRBJ2-5; 11 bases are a match to TRBD2. Germline lookup yields CDR1 ENHRY and CDR2 SYGVKD. This CDR3 has 13 residues. Unmatched junction bases numbered 1, after V lost 6 bases and J lost 4 bases.